Listed below are T cell receptor beta chains from one sample, sequenced in a study of T-cell reconstitution after alpha-beta-depleted transplantation in children. TCRdb reprocessed the PCR reads via MiXCR and lists one record per CDR3 protein. The profile shows approximately 400,000 distinct CDR3 sequences, approximately 10% of them singletons. The specimen comprised PBMCs from the stem cell graft donor, sampled from the stem cell graft. The receptors stem from a human donor who donated a stem cell graft to a child with acute myeloid leukemia. Each CDR3 is given with its conserved first and last residue. The D gene is left open where the match is weak. For some rows the clone size is stated as once, few or many, or as a class when expanded; others skip it.

j_gene | abundance | d_gene | v_gene | CDR3nt | CDR3aa
TRBJ1-1 | many | . | TRBV6-2/TRBV6-3 | TGTGCCAGCAGTTACCAGGCAGGTGTCCCGAACACTGAAGCTTTCTTT | CASSYQAGVPNTEAFF
TRBJ2-1 | . | TRBD1 | TRBV20-1 | TGCAGTGCTAGAGACTGGGACAGCTACAATGAGCAGTTCTTC | CSARDWDSYNEQFF
TRBJ2-1 | . | . | TRBV5-1 | TGCGCCAGCAGCTTGCAAATATGGGCCAGGAGAAATACCAATGAGCAGTTCTTC | CASSLQIWARRNTNEQFF
TRBJ2-4 | . | . | TRBV5-1 | TGCGCCAGCAGTCTACAGGGTGTGGACATTCAGTACTTC | CASSLQGVDIQYF
TRBJ1-1 | few | . | TRBV12-3/TRBV12-4 | TGTGCCAGCGCCCAAGGGACACTGATGAACACTGAAGCTTTCTTT | CASAQGTLMNTEAFF
TRBJ2-7 | . | TRBD2 | TRBV6-1 | TGTGCCAGCAGTCCCACAACCGGGGGGACCTACGAGCAGTACTTC | CASSPTTGGTYEQYF
TRBJ2-1 | many | . | TRBV7-8 | TGTGCCAGCAGCTTAACAAATTCCCCGGGACTTCAGGGGGGCTTC | CASSLTNSPGLQGGF
TRBJ2-1 | few | TRBD1 | TRBV2 | TGTGCCGGAAACGACAGGGGGCCTGGGAATGAGCAGTTCTTC | CAGNDRGPGNEQFF
TRBJ2-7 | . | . | TRBV7-9 | TGTGCCAGCAGCTTGACAGGCGATAGCTCCTACGAGCAGTACTTC | CASSLTGDSSYEQYF
TRBJ2-2 | . | TRBD1 | TRBV15 | TGTGCCACCAGTGGGGACAGGGGGGCCGGGGAGCTGTTTTTT | CATSGDRGAGELFF
TRBJ2-3 | few | . | TRBV5-1 | TGCGCCAGCGGCTTAGGGGAGCAGTCCACAGATACGCAGTATTTT | CASGLGEQSTDTQYF
TRBJ2-1 | few | . | TRBV4-3 | TGCGCCAGCAGCCAAGATCTATCCAGCGTCTCCTACAATGAGCAGTTCTTC | CASSQDLSSVSYNEQFF
TRBJ2-1 | few | . | TRBV5-1 | TGCGCCAGCAGCTTGGACATGGGCGAGCAGTTCTTC | CASSLDMGEQFF
TRBJ1-4 | few | . | TRBV29-1 | TGCAGCGTTCATGGAATGGAAGGGGATAATGAAAAACTGTTTTTT | CSVHGMEGDNEKLFF
TRBJ2-7 | . | TRBD1 | TRBV5-1 | TGCGCCAGCAGCCAATGGGACAGGGGGTTCTCCTACGAGCAGTACTTC | CASSQWDRGFSYEQYF
TRBJ2-2 | few | . | TRBV7-3 | TGTGCCAGCAGCTTGACTTCAGGGGGGAGTTATGGCGGGGAGCTGTTTTTT | CASSLTSGGSYGGELFF
TRBJ1-1 | many | TRBD1 | TRBV5-1 | TGCGCCAGCAGCAGGACAGGGGGATCCCCCACTGAAGCTTTCTTT | CASSRTGGSPTEAFF
TRBJ2-4 | . | . | TRBV6-1 | TGTGCCAGCAGTGTGGGAGCGGGAGCCAAAAACATTCAGTACTTC | CASSVGAGAKNIQYF
TRBJ2-2 | . | . | TRBV7-3 | TGTGCCAGCAGCTTAACGGGTCTGTCCACCGGGGAGCTGTTTTTT | CASSLTGLSTGELFF
TRBJ2-5 | few | . | TRBV11-3 | TGTGCCAGCAGTCGAAGCGCTCAAGAGACCCAGTACTTC | CASSRSAQETQYF
TRBJ2-7 | . | . | TRBV7-2 | TGTGCCAGCAGCTTATTTAGCGGAGACGAGCAGTACTTC | CASSLFSGDEQYF
TRBJ1-1 | . | . | TRBV5-6 | TGTGCCAGCAGCTTGGGGACTGGGACGTTGAACACTGAAGCTTTCTTT | CASSLGTGTLNTEAFF
TRBJ2-3 | few | . | TRBV5-1 | TGCGCCAGCAGCTTGGTTCAGGACTCCACAGATACGCAGTATTTT | CASSLVQDSTDTQYF
TRBJ1-1 | few | . | TRBV20-1 | TGCAGTGCTCCCTCCCCCGACAGGCCGAACACTGAAGCTTTCTTT | CSAPSPDRPNTEAFF
TRBJ2-1 | few | TRBD2 | TRBV2 | TGTGCCAGCAGCACCGGGACTAGTACCCACAATGAGCAGTTCTTC | CASSTGTSTHNEQFF